Sequencing of this T cell receptor beta chain was carried out in a study of T-cell reconstitution after alpha-beta-depleted transplantation in children. This clonotype has more than one count but fewer than ten. The TCRbeta library incorporated unique molecular identifiers. TCRdb reanalysed the PCR reads using MiXCR and keeps one entry per CDR3 protein. The table records 600,000 to 700,000 distinct CDR3 sequences, around a sixth of them present only once. Germline V gene lookup returns CDR1 SGHTA and CDR2 FQGNSA. The CDR3 covers 16 residues. The V gene end was trimmed by 2 bases and the J gene end by 0 bases; junction bases not matched to a gene: 1.

Material: PBMCs from the stem cell graft donor, obtained from the stem cell graft. The sequence derives from a human donor who donated a stem cell graft to a child with acute myeloid leukemia. V usage is TRBV7-2 and J usage is TRBJ2-5; 12 bases line up with TRBD2. The CDR3 is CASSLTSGGYQETQYF. CDR3 DNA: TGTGCCAGCAGCTTAACTAGCGGGGGGTACCAAGAGACCCAGTACTTC.